The 7 T cell receptor beta chains given below trace back to one sample, sequenced in a study of blood T cell repertoires in COVID-19. TCRdb's table, derived via immunoSEQ multiplex PCR, lists solely in-frame clones and lacks some. Found here are about 150,000 clones, about 84% of them singletons; the top ten hold about 5%. Input material: peripheral blood. The receptors were gathered from a woman between 45 and 60 years old with acute or convalescent COVID-19.

The V call is TRBV12-3 or TRBV12-4, the J call TRBJ1-2, with a weak D call TRBD1 (5 bases). V was cut by 8 bases and J by 4 bases, with 11 bases left in between. The CDR3 contains 12 residues. This chain's CDR3 is CASRGGFYGYTF. The CDR3 DNA sequence: TGTGCCAGCCGGGGGGGGTTCTATGGCTACACCTTC.

This clone has just one count. This chain connects TRBV28 to TRBJ1-3; 7 bases match TRBD1. V lost 6 bases to trimming and J lost 4 bases; unmatched junction nucleotides: 9. The V gene's germline CDR1 is MDHEN and CDR2 SYDVKM. The CDR3 consists of 15 residues. The CDR3 DNA sequence: TGTGCCAGCAGAACAGGGGAAGCGGCAGGAAACACCATATATTTT. This sequence encodes CASRTGEAAGNTIYF.

The chain couples TRBV29-1 to TRBJ1-1, with D maybe TRBD1 (5 bases). Germline values: CDR1 SQVTM, CDR2 ANQGSEA. Trimming left V 6 bases short and J 8 bases short, with 19 bases between. The CDR3 is 13 residues long. This CDR3 is CSVSGGAGREAFF. The CDR3 region has the DNA TGCAGCGTATCAGGCGGGGCGGGAAGGGAAGCTTTCTTT.

This chain connects TRBV21-1 to TRBJ2-1; the tabulated D call, TRBD1, remains unverified against the DNA. TRBV21-1 is tagged as a pseudogene. This CDR3 comprises 17 residues. The CDR3 DNA reads as TGTGCCAGCAGCTATTTCTCCTATGACAGGGAATACAATGAGCAGTTCTTC. Its translation is CASSYFSYDREYNEQFF.

The chain recombines TRBV1 with TRBJ2-3; whether TRBD2, the table's D call, matches the DNA was not checked. TRBV1 is described as a pseudogene. CDR3 size: 17 residues. CDR3 nucleotides: TGCACCAGCAACCACCGTCGGGGAGCGGGGGTAACAGATACGCAGTATTTT. This encodes CTSNHRRGAGVTDTQYF.

The rearrangement uses TRBV24-1 and TRBJ2-7; D might be TRBD1 (6 bases). V was shortened by 5 bases and J by 2 bases, with 9 bases between the two germline ends. The CDR3 loop spans 13 amino acids. Germline V gene data show CDR1 as KGHDR and CDR2 as SFDVKD. The chain's CDR3 is CATSGDKAYEQYF. Here the CDR3 DNA reads TGTGCCACCAGTGGGGACAAAGCCTACGAGCAGTACTTC.

The chain employs TRBV19 and TRBJ1-1, with 11 nucleotides matching TRBD1. Germline loops: CDR1 LNHDA, CDR2 SQIVND (reference sequence). The V gene end was trimmed by 5 bases and the J gene end by 4 bases; junction bases not matched to a gene: 0. The CDR3 totals 13 residues. The CDR3 coding sequence is TGTGCCAGTAGTGGGACAGGGGGCACTGAAGCTTTCTTT. This codes for CASSGTGGTEAFF.